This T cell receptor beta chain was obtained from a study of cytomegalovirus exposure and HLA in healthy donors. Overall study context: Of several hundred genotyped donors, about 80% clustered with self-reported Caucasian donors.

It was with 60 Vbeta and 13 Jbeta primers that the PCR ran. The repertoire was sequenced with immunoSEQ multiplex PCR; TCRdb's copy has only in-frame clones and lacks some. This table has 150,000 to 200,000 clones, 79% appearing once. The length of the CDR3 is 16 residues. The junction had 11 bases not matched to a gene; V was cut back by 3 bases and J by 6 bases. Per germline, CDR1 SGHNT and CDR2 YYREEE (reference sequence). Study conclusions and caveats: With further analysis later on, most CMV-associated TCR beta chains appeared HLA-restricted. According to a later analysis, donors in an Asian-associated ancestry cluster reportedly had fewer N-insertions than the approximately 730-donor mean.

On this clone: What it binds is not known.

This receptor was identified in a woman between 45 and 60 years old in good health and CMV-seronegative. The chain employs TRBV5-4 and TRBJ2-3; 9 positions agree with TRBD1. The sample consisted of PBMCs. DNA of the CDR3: TGTGCCAGCAGCTCGCCGGGACAGGGTTGGTCCGATACGCAGTATTTT. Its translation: CASSSPGQGWSDTQYF.